Shown below are 31 T cell receptor beta chains from a single sample sequenced in a study of OX40 agonist ivuxolimab in advanced cancers. Data came from immunoSEQ multiplex PCR; TCRdb stores just in-frame clones and leaves some out. The sample yields about 79,000 clones, about 95% seen once. This sample comprised CD4+ or CD8+ T cells sorted from blood, obtained in a trial of the OX40 agonist ivuxolimab. Receptors were obtained from an adult with an advanced solid tumor such as melanoma, head and neck, liver or kidney cancer.

This sequence joins TRBV27 and TRBJ1-5, with D perhaps TRBD1 (6 bases). This CDR3 spans 14 amino acids. The germline V and J ends were trimmed by 3 bases and 7 bases, with 13 bases remaining between them. Germline V gene data show CDR1 as MNHEY and CDR2 as SMNVEV (reference sequence). The CDR3 spells CASSFNREGQPQHF. In DNA, the CDR3 is TGTGCCAGCAGTTTCAACAGGGAAGGGCAGCCCCAGCATTTT.

The rearrangement links TRBV2 to TRBJ2-2, with TRBD1 as a possible D gene (7 bases). Germline V lookup: CDR1 SNHLY, CDR2 FYNNEI. CDR3 size: 17 residues. Deletions cut 1 base from V and 5 bases from J, with 17 bases between. CDR3 in amino acids: CASSEGAGIQGTGELFF. Here the CDR3 DNA reads TGTGCCAGCAGTGAAGGGGCGGGGATACAGGGGACCGGGGAGCTGTTTTTT.

J is TRBJ2-1 and V is TRBV6-6; 10 positions agree with TRBD2. The CDR3 runs to 14 residues. Germline CDR1 and CDR2: MNHNY and SVGAGI (reference sequence). With 8 bases clipped from V and 5 bases from J, the junction kept 6 bases outside the gene matches. The CDR3 loop is CASESSGGNNEQFF. The CDR3 nucleotides are TGTGCCAGCGAGTCTAGCGGGGGAAACAATGAGCAGTTCTTC.

The gene calls are TRBV7-2 and TRBJ2-7; 9 bases match TRBD1. The trim removed 3 bases at V and 4 bases at J, leaving 4 bases unmatched. The CDR3 loop spans 14 amino acids. Per the germline V gene, CDR1 is SGHTA and CDR2 is FQGNSA. In DNA, the CDR3 is TGTGCCAGCAGCTTGTCGACAGGGGGATACGAGCAGTACTTC. Its translation is CASSLSTGGYEQYF.

This clone appeared once. The rearrangement links TRBV28 to TRBJ2-7, with D possibly TRBD2 on 6 matching bases. CDR3 length: 15 residues. The germline V gene has CDR1 MDHEN and CDR2 SYDVKM. V lost 4 bases and J 2 bases, leaving 15 bases between the germline ends. Here the CDR3 DNA reads TGTGCCAGCAGTTCGGAGGGGCCCTTTACCTACGAGCAGTACTTC. Encoded protein: CASSSEGPFTYEQYF.

This chain joins TRBV9 and TRBJ1-3; D is unclear. Germline V gene sequence: CDR1 SGDLS, CDR2 YYNGEE. The CDR3 length is 16 residues. V gave up 4 bases and J gave up 0 bases, with 14 bases separating them. CDR3 loop: CASSPPVGDSGNTIYF. The CDR3 region has the DNA TGTGCCAGCAGCCCTCCAGTTGGAGACTCTGGAAACACCATATATTTT.

The genes are TRBV28 and TRBJ2-1, with 7 positions matching TRBD1. Trimming removed 6 bases from V and 7 bases from J; junction bases left unmatched: 9. Germline V gene lookup returns CDR1 MDHEN and CDR2 SYDVKM. This CDR3 region has 14 residues. CDR3 nucleotides: TGTGCCAGCAGCCCGGGTACAGGGGTAAATGAGCAGTTCTTC. Protein sequence: CASSPGTGVNEQFF.

The chain couples TRBV4-1 to TRBJ2-2; D is unclear. This CDR3 is built from 13 residues. V was cut by 4 bases and J by 2 bases, with 5 bases left in between. Germline V lookup: CDR1 MGHRA, CDR2 YSYEKL. The CDR3 is CASSPYNTGELFF. In DNA form, the CDR3 reads TGCGCCAGCAGCCCTTATAACACCGGGGAGCTGTTTTTT.

This rearrangement joins TRBV28 to TRBJ2-7; the D gene is possibly TRBD2 (5 bases). The CDR3 is 14 residues long. CDR1 and CDR2 (germline): MDHEN, SYDVKM. Trimming cost V 5 bases and J 3 bases, with 14 bases left between them. The CDR3 sequence: CASSHRSGRYEQYF. The DNA for the CDR3 is TGTGCCAGCAGTCATAGGAGCGGTCGCTACGAGCAGTACTTC.

The chain carries TRBV9 and TRBJ2-6; D is unresolved. Germline CDR1 SGDLS, CDR2 YYNGEE. V was clipped by 2 bases and J by 0 bases, with 6 bases between them. There are 15 residues in the CDR3. CDR3 in amino acids: CASSVRHSGANVLTF. CDR3 in DNA: TGTGCCAGCAGCGTCCGACACTCTGGGGCCAACGTCCTGACTTTC.

This rearrangement joins TRBV27 to TRBJ2-7; tentatively, D is TRBD2 (6 bases). The CDR3 is 13 residues long. V shed 6 bases and J shed 3 bases, with 12 bases lying between them. Looked up from germline, CDR1 is MNHEY and CDR2 is SMNVEV (reference sequence). CDR3 in DNA: TGTGCCAGCAGCGGAGGGGTGAGCTACGAGCAGTACTTC. Encoded protein: CASSGGVSYEQYF.

This clone was seen a single time. The rearrangement uses TRBV4-2 and TRBJ2-7; 7 bases are a match to TRBD1. The V segment lost 3 bases and the J segment 5 bases; nucleotides outside the gene matches: 4. The length of the CDR3 is 13 residues. Germline CDR1 LGHNA, CDR2 YNFKEQ. The CDR3 reads CASSQSTGDEQYF. The CDR3, as DNA: TGTGCCAGCAGCCAGTCAACAGGGGACGAGCAGTACTTC.

The gene calls are TRBV4-2 and TRBJ2-7, with no clear D. Looked up from germline, CDR1 is LGHNA and CDR2 is YNFKEQ. Trimming cost V 1 base and J 4 bases, with 11 bases left between them. CDR3 size: 14 residues. The CDR3 DNA reads TGTGCCAGCAGCCAAGTGTCAGGAACTTACGAGCAGTACTTC. Translation gives CASSQVSGTYEQYF.

This chain connects TRBV2 to TRBJ1-2, with 10 positions matching TRBD1. This CDR3 contains 13 residues. Trimming took 7 bases from V and 8 from J; bases not matched to a gene: 7. Germline-derived CDR1 and CDR2 are SNHLY and FYNNEI. CDR3 in amino acids: CASMGQGTVGYTF. The CDR3 bases are TGTGCCAGCATGGGACAGGGGACCGTCGGCTACACCTTC.

This clone is a singleton in its sample. The chain employs TRBV7-9 and TRBJ2-1, with D possibly TRBD2 on 7 matching bases. Germline V gives CDR1 SEHNR, CDR2 FQNEAQ (reference sequence). V was cut by 4 bases and J by 4 bases, with 17 bases left in between. The CDR3 has 16 residues. For the CDR3, the DNA is TGTGCCAGCAGCTCCACCCTCGGGGGGCTATACAATGAGCAGTTCTTC. Encoded protein: CASSSTLGGLYNEQFF.

The V and J genes are TRBV6-1 and TRBJ2-7; 8 bases are shared with TRBD1. CDR3 length: 14 residues. V lost 4 bases and J lost 4; bases outside the gene matches: 6. The germline gives CDR1 MNHNS, CDR2 SASEGT. In DNA, the CDR3 is TGTGCCAGCAGTGCCTTGGGACAGGTATACGAGCAGTACTTC. Translated, it gives CASSALGQVYEQYF.

In its sample, this clone was seen once. The rearrangement uses TRBV14 and TRBJ2-5, with D possibly TRBD2 on 6 matching bases. The CDR3 has 14 residues. V was shortened by 7 bases and J by 5 bases, with 17 bases between the two germline ends. The V gene's germline CDR1 is SGHDN and CDR2 FVKESK. As DNA, the CDR3 is TGTGCCAGCAAGCCGGGCCTCGGAGGGGAGACCCAGTACTTC. Translated: CASKPGLGGETQYF. The whole variable domain, remainder taken from reference TRBV14 and TRBJ2-5, is EAGVTQFPSHSVIEKGQTVTLRCDPISGHDNLYWYRRVMGKEIKFLLHFVKESKQDESGMPNNRFLAERTGGTYSTLKVQPAELEDSGVYFCASKPGLGGETQYFGPGTRLLVL.

The gene calls are TRBV27 and TRBJ1-4, with D possibly TRBD1 on 5 matching bases. CDR1 is MNHEY and CDR2 is SMNVEV in the germline V gene (reference sequence). With 6 bases removed from V and 8 bases from J, the gap between germline ends came to 13 bases. CDR3 length: 13 amino acids. CDR3 residues: CASRGLGGEKLFF. CDR3 DNA: TGTGCCAGCAGGGGACTGGGAGGGGAAAAACTGTTTTTT.

The chain recombines TRBV6-1 with TRBJ1-1, with a tentative D call TRBD1 (5 bases). Looked up from germline, CDR1 is MNHNS and CDR2 is SASEGT. The CDR3 runs to 12 residues. Trimming removed 7 bases at V and 3 bases at J, with 9 bases between. The CDR3 here is CASIDRHTEAFF. The CDR3, as DNA: TGTGCCAGCATCGACAGACACACTGAAGCTTTCTTT.

The chain links TRBV7-9 to TRBJ2-3; the D is unclear. CDR3 length: 16 amino acids. Germline CDR1 SEHNR, CDR2 FQNEAQ (reference sequence). The V gene lost 4 bases and the J gene lost 1 base, with 15 bases spanning the gap. The CDR3 DNA reads as TGTGCCAGCAGCTGGATCAAGGGTTCAGGCACAGATACGCAGTATTTT. This encodes CASSWIKGSGTDTQYF.

A word on this clone: Mismatch with germline at one junction end may stem from a read error. This chain's CDR3 is CASSQIPTESYEQCF. In nucleotides, the CDR3 is TGCGCCAGCAGCCAGATTCCGACAGAATCCTACGAGCAGTGCTTC. This chain uses TRBV4-1 with TRBJ2-7; D possibly corresponds to TRBD1 (5 bases). Germline V CDR1 and CDR2: MGHRA, YSYEKL. The CDR3 runs 15 residues.

This chain links TRBV7-8 with TRBJ2-7; the D gene is possibly TRBD1 (5 bases). Germline CDR1 is SGHVS and CDR2 is FQNEAQ. With 5 bases removed from V and 3 bases from J, the gap between germline ends came to 17 bases. The CDR3 is 15 residues long. CDR3 amino acids: CASSGSGFLGYEQYF. CDR3 in DNA: TGTGCCAGCAGCGGATCAGGGTTTCTAGGCTACGAGCAGTACTTC.

The chain employs TRBV11-3 and TRBJ2-1; maybe TRBD2 (6 bases). CDR1 SGHNT and CDR2 YENEEA come from the germline V gene. Trimming stripped 5 bases from V and 6 bases from J, with 14 bases between. The CDR3 runs 14 residues. CDR3 in amino acids: CASSPTRELNEQFF. The CDR3 nucleotides are TGTGCCAGCAGCCCGACTAGGGAACTCAATGAGCAGTTCTTC.

The chain has TRBV11-2 and TRBJ2-7, with D possibly being TRBD1 (6 bases). The CDR3 sequence is 17 residues long. Germline CDR1 and CDR2: SGHAT and FQNNGV. With 5 bases removed from V and 0 bases from J, the gap between germline ends came to 20 bases. The DNA of the CDR3 is TGTGCCAGCAGCAACACGGGTGGACCGGGACACTCCTACGAGCAGTACTTC. It yields the protein CASSNTGGPGHSYEQYF.

This rearrangement joins TRBV4-3 to TRBJ2-7; D is perhaps TRBD2 (6 bases). V gave up 2 bases and J gave up 5 bases, with 16 bases separating them. Germline values: CDR1 LGHNA, CDR2 YSLEER. The CDR3 runs 15 residues. CDR3 DNA: TGCGCCAGCAGCCAAATTTTTTTGGGGGGTAACGAGCAGTACTTC. Translated: CASSQIFLGGNEQYF.

V is TRBV27 and J is TRBJ1-1, with 7 positions matching TRBD1. V was pared by 5 bases and J by 7 bases, with 7 bases of the junction left unmatched. Germline CDR1 reads MNHEY; CDR2 reads SMNVEV (reference sequence). The CDR3 has 13 residues. CDR3 bases: TGTGCCAGCAGTCCCCCGGACAGGCTTGAAGCTTTCTTT. Protein: CASSPPDRLEAFF.

This clone was detected only once. The chain links TRBV27 to TRBJ2-5; either TRBD1 or TRBD2 may fit D (6 bases each). Germline V gene data show CDR1 as MNHEY and CDR2 as SMNVEV (reference sequence). V was pared by 6 bases and J by 5 bases, with 13 bases between. The CDR3 is 13 residues long. The CDR3 reads CASSSLGGETQYF. The CDR3 DNA follows: TGTGCCAGCAGCTCCTTAGGGGGGGAGACCCAGTACTTC.

The chain links TRBV4-1 to TRBJ2-3; D remains unclear. Germline V gives CDR1 MGHRA, CDR2 YSYEKL. The V end was cut by 1 base, the J end by 4 bases, with 9 bases between. CDR3 length: 14 residues. This CDR3 reads CASSQGPGSDTQYF. The CDR3 DNA is TGCGCCAGCAGCCAAGGTCCTGGCTCAGATACGCAGTATTTT.

This rearrangement joins TRBV19 to TRBJ2-1; 9 bases align to TRBD2. Germline V gene data show CDR1 as LNHDA and CDR2 as SQIVND (reference sequence). The CDR3 totals 15 residues. With V trimmed by 3 bases and J by 8 bases, 8 bases remained unmatched. CDR3 in amino acids: CASSMALAGFDEQFF. The CDR3 coding sequence is TGTGCCAGTAGTATGGCTCTAGCGGGGTTCGATGAGCAGTTCTTC.

V is TRBV6-5 and J is TRBJ1-4, with 7 bases lining up with TRBD1. Germline lookup yields CDR1 MNHEY and CDR2 SVGAGI. Germline trimming cut 2 bases from V and 6 bases from J; bases unmatched to any gene: 6. The CDR3 extends over 15 amino acids. The CDR3 coding sequence is TGTGCCAGCAGTTACGGAGGGACAGATTATGAAAAACTGTTTTTT. Translating it yields CASSYGGTDYEKLFF.

The rearrangement links TRBV4-1 to TRBJ1-1, with 7 bases fitting TRBD1. Per the germline V gene, CDR1 is MGHRA and CDR2 is YSYEKL. Trimming removed 4 bases from V and 8 bases from J; junction bases left unmatched: 7. The CDR3 sequence is 13 residues long. The CDR3 DNA reads TGCGCCAGCAGCCCGGGACAGCGGACGGAAGCTTTCTTT. Encoded protein: CASSPGQRTEAFF.